This TCR beta chain was observed in a study of cytomegalovirus exposure and HLA in healthy donors. Points from the study as a whole: Some highly shared sequence variants likely arose as a pipeline artifact. When presence/absence was analysed, sequencing depth was taken to be roughly uniform across donors.

There are 14 residues in the CDR3. V was clipped by 5 bases and J by 5 bases, with 16 bases between them. Germline V lookup: CDR1 SGHDT, CDR2 YYEEEE. A word on this clone: Antigen: not known.

PCR amplification relied on 60 Vbeta primers (plus 13 Jbeta primers). Assay used: immunoSEQ multiplex PCR; TCRdb lists only in-frame clones, some missing. This table has 100,000 to 150,000 clones, 75% to 85% appearing once. The sequenced sample consisted of PBMCs. This chain joins TRBV5-6 and TRBJ2-5; tentatively, D is TRBD2 (6 bases). The sequence came from a man in his forties in good health and CMV-seronegative. CDR3 in amino acids: CASRPRLVTETQYF. The CDR3 coding sequence is TGTGCCAGCAGACCCAGACTAGTGACTGAGACCCAGTACTTC.